The source of this T cell receptor (beta chain) is a study of blood T cell repertoires in COVID-19. V lost 7 bases and J lost 0, with 25 bases in between. This CDR3 contains 18 residues. Germline V gene data show CDR1 as SGHRS and CDR2 as YFSETQ. Sequenced by immunoSEQ multiplex PCR; TCRdb stores in-frame clones only, minus some. The sample holds more than 45,000 clones, about 86% seen once. The sequencing sample was made of peripheral blood. The TCR originated in a woman aged 55-70 years with COVID-19, enrolled during active disease. The gene calls are TRBV5-1 and TRBJ1-1, with a weak D call TRBD1 (6 bases). The CDR3 region is CASRATGRAQFMNTEAFF. The CDR3 DNA reads as TGCGCCAGCCGTGCAACAGGGCGGGCCCAATTCATGAACACTGAAGCTTTCTTT.